The 5 T cell receptor beta chains listed next were all sequenced from one sample in a study of glioma-infiltrating T cells. TCR alpha and beta CDR3 regions were amplified from RNA using iRepertoire nested multiplex PCR. TCRdb used MiXCR to reprocess the multiplex PCR reads, holding one entry per CDR3 protein. This table holds fewer than 250,000 distinct CDR3 sequences, over 25% found once. The sequenced sample was glioma tissue, nonneoplastic brain tissue, or PBMCs (not recorded which). The receptors derive from a human donor with low-grade glioma or glioblastoma, undergoing nonglioma brain surgery, or in good health (not recorded which).

J is TRBJ2-7 and V is TRBV3-1; tentative D call: TRBD1 (6 bases). The V gene lost 2 bases and the J gene lost 3 bases, with 11 bases spanning the gap. This CDR3 spans 14 amino acids. Per germline, CDR1 LGHDT and CDR2 YNNKEL (reference sequence). Written as DNA, the CDR3 is TGTGCCAGCAGCCAATCAGACAGGTACTACGAGCAGTACTTC. This translates into CASSQSDRYYEQYF.

Note on this clonotype: One base away lies a much larger clone, so this may be a sequencing read error. The CDR3 ends on some other residue instead of the conserved phenylalanine or tryptophan, so this is likely a read error. This rearrangement joins TRBV28 to TRBJ2-7; D may be TRBD2 (5 bases). The germline V and J ends were trimmed by 5 bases and 4 bases, with 12 bases remaining between them. CDR3 length: 13 amino acids. The germline V gene encodes CDR1 MDHEN and CDR2 SYDVKM. The CDR3 nucleotides read TGTGCCAGCAGTCCAGCGGTAGTTTACGAGCAGTACTAC. This gives the protein CASSPAVVYEQYY.

This clonotype has at least ten counts. The chain carries TRBV20-1 and TRBJ2-5; 10 bases line up with TRBD2. The CDR3 covers 16 residues. V lost 4 bases and J lost 0; bases outside the gene matches: 8. The germline CDR1 and CDR2 sequences are DFQATT and SNEGSKA (reference sequence). CDR3 coding DNA: TGCAGTGCTAACCCAATGACTAGCGGGCACCAAGAGACCCAGTACTTC. Its protein product is CSANPMTSGHQETQYF.

Only a few counts were recorded for this clonotype. V usage is TRBV5-6 and J usage is TRBJ1-1; D remains unclear. This CDR3 contains 14 residues. The V end was cut by 3 bases, the J end by 3 bases, with 12 bases between. Germline CDR1 and CDR2: SGHDT and YYEEEE. The CDR3 loop reads CASSSLPFYTEAFF. The CDR3 DNA follows: TGTGCCAGCAGCTCGCTTCCCTTTTACACTGAAGCTTTCTTT.

This clonotype was seen repeatedly, ten times or more. This rearrangement joins TRBV6-1 to TRBJ2-7, with TRBD2 matching 8 bases. Losses at the gene ends were 5 bases for V and 2 bases for J; bases not matched to a gene: 11. There are 16 residues in the CDR3. CDR1 is MNHNS, CDR2 SASEGT, per germline. The CDR3 here is CASSSLPGLDTYEQYF. The DNA for the CDR3 is TGTGCCAGCAGTTCCCTTCCGGGACTAGATACCTACGAGCAGTACTTC.